Following are 8 T cell receptor beta chains from one sample sequenced in a study of shared clonotypes between healthy human individuals. Some clones are missing from TCRdb's copy, which holds only in-frame ones; the method was immunoSEQ multiplex PCR. In the table there are about 1 million clones, roughly 80% of which are singletons. Sequenced material: memory CD4+ T cells sorted from blood. Subset here: CD45RA-negative fraction. The receptors here all came from a young man in good health.

V and J are TRBV18 and TRBJ2-5; D remains ambiguous. The CDR3 contains 14 residues. Germline loops: CDR1 KGHSH, CDR2 LQKENI. The V end was cut by 1 base, the J end by 2 bases, with 8 bases between. This chain's CDR3 is CASSPRVLQETQYF. In nucleotides, the CDR3 is TGTGCCAGCTCACCACGGGTACTACAAGAGACCCAGTACTTC.

J is TRBJ2-2 and V is TRBV30, with a possible D match to TRBD2 (5 bases). Trimming took off 3 bases at V and 7 bases at J, with 9 bases between the two ends. The CDR3 extends over 12 amino acids. Germline lookup yields CDR1 GTSNPN and CDR2 SVGIG (reference sequence). The CDR3 DNA sequence: TGTGCCTGGAGCCACCGGGGCGGGGAGCTGTTTTTT. Amino acid sequence: CAWSHRGGELFF.

V is TRBV2 and J is TRBJ2-2; no definite D call. CDR3 length equals 13 residues. The germline V gene encodes CDR1 SNHLY and CDR2 FYNNEI. Trimming stripped 4 bases from V and 4 bases from J, with 7 bases between. The CDR3 here is CASSVVFTGELFF. The CDR3 nucleotides are TGTGCCAGCAGTGTTGTTTTCACCGGGGAGCTGTTTTTT. The complete variable domain, with remaining parts taken from reference TRBV2 and TRBJ2-2, reads EPEVTQTPSHQVTQMGQEVILRCVPISNHLYFYWYRQILGQKVEFLVSFYNNEISEKSEIFDDQFSVERPDGSNFTLKIRSTKLEDSAMYFCASSVVFTGELFFGEGSRLTVL.

With regard to this clone: This CDR3 is also generated by other DNA sequences in the sample. The CDR3 DNA is TGTGCCAGCAGCTTGGGAGGGGGCATCTATGGCTACACCTTC. Its translation is CASSLGGGIYGYTF. The chain employs TRBV7-2 and TRBJ1-2; 7 bases align to TRBD1. Germline-derived CDR1 and CDR2 are SGHTA and FQGNSA. This CDR3 is built from 14 residues. The ends lost 3 bases at V and 4 bases at J; junction bases unmatched: 5.

V usage is TRBV18 and J usage is TRBJ2-7; 8 nucleotides match TRBD1. V gave up 3 bases and J gave up 4 bases; unmatched junction bases: 8. Germline lookup yields CDR1 KGHSH and CDR2 LQKENI. CDR3 length equals 15 residues. In DNA, the CDR3 is TGTGCCAGCTCACCTTCTCCAGGGGGCAAATACGAGCAGTACTTC. It specifies CASSPSPGGKYEQYF.

The CDR3 region has the DNA TGCGCCAGCAGCTTGCCCGAAAACCCTAGCGGTAGACCAGATACGCAGTATTTT. It yields the protein CASSLPENPSGRPDTQYF. The chain has TRBV5-1 and TRBJ2-3; 7 bases align to TRBD2. From germline, CDR1 is SGHRS and CDR2 YFSETQ. This CDR3 is built from 18 residues. V shed 1 base and J 4 bases; nucleotides not matched to a gene: 15.

This clone was detected once. The V call is TRBV18, the J call TRBJ2-7; no reliable D call. V lost 2 bases, J lost 4 bases, and 9 bases lay in between. Looked up from germline, CDR1 is KGHSH and CDR2 is LQKENI. There are 13 residues in the CDR3. Written as DNA, the CDR3 is TGTGCCAGCTCACCAGTTGGGTGGTACGAGCAGTACTTC. This sequence encodes CASSPVGWYEQYF.

The chain employs TRBV18 and TRBJ1-2; possible D gene TRBD1, 5 bases. V gave up 4 bases and J gave up 7 bases, with 16 bases separating them. Per germline, CDR1 KGHSH and CDR2 LQKENI. The CDR3 totals 14 residues. The CDR3 is CASSLETGTSGYTF. In nucleotides, the CDR3 is TGTGCCAGCTCACTGGAAACCGGGACGAGTGGCTACACCTTC.